This TCR beta chain was profiled in a study of blood T cell repertoires in COVID-19. On the study more broadly: Donors in the United States, Italy and Spain gave samples during acute or convalescent COVID-19. T cells, B-cell-depleted T cells, or PBMCs provided the cDNA or gDNA that served as material.

Measured with immunoSEQ multiplex PCR; TCRdb has only the in-frame clones, and not every one. The repertoire includes 650,000 to 800,000 clones, 90% of them detected once, and about 0.24% sits in the top ten. Sequences were obtained from peripheral blood. The receptor was isolated from a woman between 18 and 29 years old with acute or convalescent COVID-19.

The CDR3 sequence is CASSLVVRVGYGYTF. The CDR3 bases are TGTGCCAGCAGCTTAGTGGTCAGGGTTGGATATGGCTACACCTTC. The chain joins TRBV7-2 to TRBJ1-2, with D possibly TRBD1 on 5 matching bases. Per germline, CDR1 SGHTA and CDR2 FQGNSA. This CDR3 has 15 residues. V was cut by 1 base and J by 5 bases, with 14 bases left in between. The variable domain in full, completed from reference TRBV7-2 and TRBJ1-2, reads GAGVSQSPSNKVTEKGKDVELRCDPISGHTALYWYRQSLGQGLEFLIYFQGNSAPDKSGLPSDRFSAERTGGSVSTLTIQRTQQEDSAVYLCASSLVVRVGYGYTFGSGTRLTVV.